This paragraph covers one T cell receptor (beta chain) sequence. What it binds is not known. The data stem from a study of OX40 agonist ivuxolimab in advanced cancers. Background on the study: The dose of intravenous ivuxolimab that patients received every 2 weeks ranged from 0.01 to 10 mg/kg. Hepatocellular carcinoma, melanoma, renal cell or head and neck cancer occurred in dose-escalation patients.

The study, taken as a whole, reports: The expanded peripheral T cells' antigen specificity was not determined.

Cycle 7 day 1, cycle 4 day 1, and baseline were the timepoints at which blood was sampled. J lost 6 bases, V lost 3 bases, and 5 bases had no gene match. The CDR3 loop spans 13 amino acids. The V gene's germline CDR1 is GTSNPN and CDR2 SVGIG (reference sequence). Assay used: immunoSEQ multiplex PCR; TCRdb lists only in-frame clones, some missing. The sample shows almost 70,000 clones, roughly nine tenths of them seen only once. Sequencing was performed on CD4+ or CD8+ T cells sorted from blood, taken in a trial of the OX40 agonist ivuxolimab. This chain connects TRBV30 to TRBJ2-7; 10 bases fit TRBD1. This clonotype was obtained from an adult with an advanced solid tumor such as melanoma, head and neck, liver or kidney cancer. DNA of the CDR3: TGTGCCTGGAGGGGACAGGGGTATAGCGAGCAGTACTTC. This gives the protein CAWRGQGYSEQYF.